The rows below give T cell receptor beta chains drawn from one sample of a study of blood T cell repertoires in COVID-19. Produced via immunoSEQ multiplex PCR; TCRdb's table is partial and in-frame only. Of 150,000 to 200,000 clones in the sample, over 70% were seen once. Source material: PBMCs or T cells enriched from blood (not recorded which). Every receptor here comes from a woman in her fifties or sixties in a cohort exposed to, infected with or recovered from COVID-19 (not recorded which). Both conserved end residues are part of each CDR3. Fields, in order: D gene, clone size, J gene, V gene, CDR3 DNA, CDR3 protein. A D gene is named only where the DNA matches it firmly. Expanded clones are given a class, and other clones once, few, many or no size at all.

. . TRBJ2-7 TRBV21-1 TGTGCCAGCAGCAAAGCGGGTAAGGGGCTGAGCTCCTACGAGCAGTACTTC CASSKAGKGLSSYEQYF
TRBD2 . TRBJ2-5 TRBV3-1/TRBV3-2 TGTGCCAGCCGGGCGGGAGGGACGGAGACCCAGTACTTC CASRAGGTETQYF
. . TRBJ2-1 TRBV5-1 TGCGCCAGCAGCTTGGGACTTGCTTCCAGCGAGCAGTTCTTC CASSLGLASSEQFF
. . TRBJ2-5 TRBV7-2 TGTGCCAGCAGCTTAGGGGCGACAGACCAAGAGACCCAGTACTTC CASSLGATDQETQYF
. few TRBJ2-2 TRBV12-5 TGTGCTAGTGGTTTGGTCACCTACGATGGCGGGGAGCTGTTTTTT CASGLVTYDGGELFF
TRBD1 . TRBJ1-2 TRBV7-2 TGTGCCAGCAGCTTAGAAACGACAGGGGGGAACTATGGCTACACCTTC CASSLETTGGNYGYTF
TRBD2 few TRBJ2-1 TRBV19 TGTGCCAGTAGCCGGGGACTAGCGGGGGGGCATGAGCAGTTCTTC CASSRGLAGGHEQFF
TRBD2 . TRBJ2-1 TRBV11-3 TGTGCCAGCAGCTTAGACCGCGGGGGGCTATCCTACAATGAGCAGTTCTTC CASSLDRGGLSYNEQFF
. . TRBJ1-5 TRBV30 TGTGCCTGGAGTTTAGGAGCCGATCAGCCCCAGCATTTT CAWSLGADQPQHF
TRBD1 . TRBJ1-4 TRBV2 TGTGCCAGCAGTGGCCGGACAGGGAGTGAAAAACTGTTTTTT CASSGRTGSEKLFF
. once TRBJ2-3 TRBV6-5 TGTGCCAGCAGGACCGGGGATAGCACAGATACGCAGTATTTT CASRTGDSTDTQYF
TRBD1 . TRBJ1-2 TRBV10-3 TGTGCCATCAGTGACCCCCGGGACAGGGCCGATTTTAACTATGGCTACACCTTC CAISDPRDRADFNYGYTF
. . TRBJ1-4 TRBV7-6 TGTGCCAGCAGCTTAGCTGGGGGGGGCCCAGGAGAAAAACTGTTTTTT CASSLAGGGPGEKLFF
TRBD1 . TRBJ1-2 TRBV7-2 TGTGCCAGCAGCTTAGCCCAGACAGGGGGCTCTGGGGGCTACACCTTC CASSLAQTGGSGGYTF
. . TRBJ1-1 TRBV6-1 TGTGCCAGCAGTGACCAGGGGAATGTAAACACTGAAGCTTTCTTT CASSDQGNVNTEAFF
TRBD1 . TRBJ2-7 TRBV5-1 TGCGCCAGCAGCTTGGACCGACAGGGGGAGCAGTACTTC CASSLDRQGEQYF
TRBD1 once TRBJ1-4 TRBV4-1 TGCGCCAGCAGCCAAGTTTGGGACACAGGGGGGGGAGCTAATGAAAAACTGTTTTTT CASSQVWDTGGGANEKLFF
TRBD2 few TRBJ2-7 TRBV7-9 TGTGCCAGCAGCTCGGCGACTAGCGGGATGTCGTACGAGCAGTACTTC CASSSATSGMSYEQYF
. . TRBJ2-5 TRBV25-1 TGTGCCAGCACCAACGTAGGGACTTCCCAAGAGACCCAGTACTTC CASTNVGTSQETQYF
TRBD2 . TRBJ2-4 TRBV10-1 TGCGCCAGCAGTGATGCGGGGGGCCCAAACATTCAGTACTTC CASSDAGGPNIQYF
. . TRBJ1-1 TRBV7-6 TGTGCCAGCAGCTTAGGGGGGCAGAGCACTGAAGCTTTCTTT CASSLGGQSTEAFF
. . TRBJ1-3 TRBV27 TGTGCCAGCAGCCAGGCTATCGGGATACGTCATCACATATATTTT CASSQAIGIRHHIYF
. . TRBJ2-2 TRBV5-4 TGTGCCAGCAGCTTGAAACAGGAAAACACCGGGGAGCTGTTTTTT CASSLKQENTGELFF
. . TRBJ1-2 TRBV3-1/TRBV3-2 TGTGCCAGCAGCCAAGTGGGCGGAACTCGGGAGGATGGCTACACCTTC CASSQVGGTREDGYTF
TRBD1 . TRBJ1-1 TRBV7-9 TGTGCCAGCAGCTTGACAGGGATGAACACTGAAGCTTTCTTT CASSLTGMNTEAFF
. . TRBJ1-2 TRBV18 TGTGCCAGCTCACCCGTGACAGGATCTAACTATGGCTACACCTTC CASSPVTGSNYGYTF